The 9 T cell receptor beta chains presented below share a single source sample, sequenced in a study of OX40 agonist ivuxolimab in advanced cancers. Method: immunoSEQ multiplex PCR; TCRdb's copy keeps in-frame clones and lacks some. The sample shows around 40,000 clones, roughly 84% of them seen only once. Sequences were derived from CD4+ or CD8+ T cells sorted from blood, sampled in a trial of the OX40 agonist ivuxolimab. The receptors originated from an adult with an advanced solid tumor such as melanoma, head and neck, liver or kidney cancer.

The chain has TRBV11-3 and TRBJ2-1; TRBD1 aligns across 7 bases. The germline gives CDR1 SGHNT, CDR2 YENEEA. Trimming at V came to 3 bases and at J to 8 bases, leaving 4 bases not matched to a gene. The CDR3 consists of 13 residues. The chain's CDR3 is CASSFDRADEQFF. CDR3 sequence (DNA): TGTGCCAGCAGCTTTGACAGGGCCGATGAGCAGTTCTTC.

The chain employs TRBV10-2 and TRBJ2-7, with D unresolved. The CDR3 loop spans 11 amino acids. V lost 3 bases, J lost 3 bases, and 3 bases lay in between. Per the germline V gene, CDR1 is WSHSY and CDR2 is SAAADI. In DNA form, the CDR3 reads TGCGCCAGCAGTGATCTCTACGAGCAGTACTTC. Its translation is CASSDLYEQYF.

The V and J genes are TRBV25-1 and TRBJ2-1, with 7 bases fitting TRBD1. In germline, CDR1 is MGHDK, CDR2 SYGVNS. The CDR3 is 13 amino acids. The ends lost 7 bases at V and 4 bases at J; junction bases unmatched: 4. The CDR3 DNA reads as TGTGCCAGCACAGGGGACAGATACAATGAGCAGTTCTTC. Its translation is CASTGDRYNEQFF.

This clone was found once. This chain joins TRBV10-2 and TRBJ1-1; no clear D. V was pared by 0 bases and J by 0 bases, with 5 bases between. The CDR3 sequence is 14 residues long. Germline V gives CDR1 WSHSY, CDR2 SAAADI. CDR3 loop: CASSESRLNTEAFF. The CDR3, as DNA: TGCGCCAGCAGTGAGTCGAGGTTGAACACTGAAGCTTTCTTT.

This clone appeared a few times. The rearrangement uses TRBV6-6 and TRBJ2-7, with 14 bases that match TRBD2. CDR3 length equals 15 residues. The trim removed 0 bases at V and 7 bases at J, leaving 2 bases unmatched. Germline CDR1 MNHNY, CDR2 SVGAGI (reference sequence). DNA for the CDR3: TGTGCCAGCAGTTACTCGGGACTAGCGGGAGATGAGCAGTACTTC. Translating gives CASSYSGLAGDEQYF.

The chain employs TRBV4-3 and TRBJ2-4; 7 nucleotides match TRBD1. With 3 bases clipped from V and 9 bases from J, the junction kept 2 bases outside the gene matches. The CDR3 sequence is 12 residues long. Germline CDR1 is LGHNA and CDR2 is YSLEER. The CDR3 DNA sequence: TGCGCCAGCAGCCAGACAGGGAGCATTCAGTACTTC. Translation: CASSQTGSIQYF.

The V gene is TRBV7-9, the J gene TRBJ2-2, with 8 nucleotides matching TRBD1. V was pared by 3 bases and J by 5 bases, with 11 bases of the junction left unmatched. Germline-derived CDR1 and CDR2 are SEHNR and FQNEAQ (reference sequence). The CDR3 length is 17 residues. CDR3 residues: CASSFPLTGAGTGELFF. CDR3 bases: TGTGCCAGCAGCTTCCCGCTGACAGGGGCGGGAACCGGGGAGCTGTTTTTT. Supplemented by reference TRBV7-9 and TRBJ2-2, the full variable domain reads DTGVSQNPRHKITKRGQNVTFRCDPISEHNRLYWYRQTLGQGPEFLTYFQNEAQLEKSRLLSDRFSAERPKGSFSTLEIQRTEQGDSAMYLCASSFPLTGAGTGELFFGEGSRLTVL.

The CDR3 DNA reads TGTGCCAGCAGCCCGGGCCTCGGGGAGCTGTTTTTT. Residues: CASSPGLGELFF. The chain joins TRBV13 to TRBJ2-2; D uncertain. CDR1 is PRHDT and CDR2 is FYEKMQ in the germline V gene (reference sequence). The CDR3 sequence is 12 residues long. Trimming shortened V by 5 bases and J by 7 bases, and 8 bases separated the two germline ends.

The chain uses TRBV28 and TRBJ2-7; no firm D call. V gave up 3 bases and J gave up 7 bases, with 7 bases separating them. Germline CDR1 reads MDHEN; CDR2 reads SYDVKM. The CDR3 consists of 11 residues. In nucleotides, the CDR3 is TGTGCCAGCAGTTTTGTCAGGGAGCAGTACTTC. Translation: CASSFVREQYF. The complete variable domain, with remaining parts taken from reference TRBV28 and TRBJ2-7, reads DVKVTQSSRYLVKRTGEKVFLECVQDMDHENMFWYRQDPGLGLRLIYFSYDVKMKEKGDIPEGYSVSREKKERFSLILESASTNQTSMYLCASSFVREQYFGPGTRLTVT.